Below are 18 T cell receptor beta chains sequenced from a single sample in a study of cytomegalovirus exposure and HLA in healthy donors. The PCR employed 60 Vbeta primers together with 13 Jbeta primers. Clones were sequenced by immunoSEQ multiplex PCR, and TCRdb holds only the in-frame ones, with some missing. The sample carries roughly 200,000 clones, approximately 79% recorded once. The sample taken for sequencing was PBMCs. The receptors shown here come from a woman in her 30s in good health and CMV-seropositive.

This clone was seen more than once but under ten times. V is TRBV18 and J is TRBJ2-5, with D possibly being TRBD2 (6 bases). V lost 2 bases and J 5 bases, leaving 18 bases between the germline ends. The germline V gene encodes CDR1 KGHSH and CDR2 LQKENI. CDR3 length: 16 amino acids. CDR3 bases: TGTGCCAGCTCACCAGACACGGGAGAATGGGGGGAGACCCAGTACTTC. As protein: CASSPDTGEWGETQYF.

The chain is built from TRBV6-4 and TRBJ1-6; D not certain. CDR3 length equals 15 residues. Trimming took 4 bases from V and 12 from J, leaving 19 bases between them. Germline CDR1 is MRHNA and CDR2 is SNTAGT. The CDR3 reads CASSATDSISGPLHF. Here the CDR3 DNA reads TGTGCCAGCAGTGCGACCGACTCAATATCGGGACCCCTCCACTTT.

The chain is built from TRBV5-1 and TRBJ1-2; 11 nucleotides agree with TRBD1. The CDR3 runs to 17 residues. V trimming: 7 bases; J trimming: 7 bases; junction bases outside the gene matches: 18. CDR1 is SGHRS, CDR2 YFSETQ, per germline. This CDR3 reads CASGTLPRTGGVGGYTF. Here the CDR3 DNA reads TGCGCCAGCGGTACCCTACCTCGGACAGGGGGCGTTGGTGGCTACACCTTC.

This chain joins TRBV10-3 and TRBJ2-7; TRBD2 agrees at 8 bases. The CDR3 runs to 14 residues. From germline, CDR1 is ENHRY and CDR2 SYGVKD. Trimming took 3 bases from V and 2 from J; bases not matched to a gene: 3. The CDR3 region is CAISDFSGAYEQYF. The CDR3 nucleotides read TGTGCCATCAGTGATTTTAGCGGGGCCTACGAGCAGTACTTC.

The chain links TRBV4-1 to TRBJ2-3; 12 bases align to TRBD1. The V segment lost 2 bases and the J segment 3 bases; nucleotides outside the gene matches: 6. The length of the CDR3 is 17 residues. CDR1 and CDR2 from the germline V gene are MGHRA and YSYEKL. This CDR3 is CASSQTGQGALTDTQYF. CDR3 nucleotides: TGCGCCAGCAGCCAAACGGGACAGGGGGCTTTGACAGATACGCAGTATTTT.

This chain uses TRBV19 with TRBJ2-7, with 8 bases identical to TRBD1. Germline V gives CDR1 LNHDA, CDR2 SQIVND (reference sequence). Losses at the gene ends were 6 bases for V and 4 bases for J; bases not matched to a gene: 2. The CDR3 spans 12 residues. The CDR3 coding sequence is TGTGCCAGTAGCAGGGGGCGGTACGAGCAGTACTTC. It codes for CASSRGRYEQYF.

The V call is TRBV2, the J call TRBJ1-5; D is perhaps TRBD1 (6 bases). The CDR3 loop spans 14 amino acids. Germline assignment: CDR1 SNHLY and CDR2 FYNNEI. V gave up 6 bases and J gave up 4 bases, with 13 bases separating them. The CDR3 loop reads CASSEDSSNQPQHF. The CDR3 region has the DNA TGTGCCAGCAGCGAGGACAGTTCAAATCAGCCCCAGCATTTT.

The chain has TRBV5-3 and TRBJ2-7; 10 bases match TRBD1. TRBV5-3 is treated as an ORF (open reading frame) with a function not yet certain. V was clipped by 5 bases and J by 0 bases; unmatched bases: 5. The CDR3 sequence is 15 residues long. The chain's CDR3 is CARRGDRGSSYEQYF. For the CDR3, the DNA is TGTGCCAGAAGAGGGGACAGGGGATCCTCCTACGAGCAGTACTTC.

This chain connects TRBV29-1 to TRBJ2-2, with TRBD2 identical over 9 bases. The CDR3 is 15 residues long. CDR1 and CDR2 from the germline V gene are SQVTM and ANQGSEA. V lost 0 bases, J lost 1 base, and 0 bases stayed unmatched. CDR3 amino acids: CSVEELAGNTGELFF. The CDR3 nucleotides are TGCAGCGTTGAAGAACTAGCGGGGAACACCGGGGAGCTGTTTTTT.

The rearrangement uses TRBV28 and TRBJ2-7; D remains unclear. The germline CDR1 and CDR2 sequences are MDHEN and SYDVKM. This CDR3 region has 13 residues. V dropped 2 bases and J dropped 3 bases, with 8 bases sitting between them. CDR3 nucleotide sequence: TGTGCCAGCAGTTTACGGCAGGTCTACGAGCAGTACTTC. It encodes CASSLRQVYEQYF.

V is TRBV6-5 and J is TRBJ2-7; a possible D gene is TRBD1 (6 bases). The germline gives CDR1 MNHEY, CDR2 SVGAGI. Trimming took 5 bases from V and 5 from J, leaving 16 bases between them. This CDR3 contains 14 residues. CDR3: CASSRDTGSDEQYF. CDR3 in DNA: TGTGCCAGCAGTCGGGACACTGGTAGTGACGAGCAGTACTTC.

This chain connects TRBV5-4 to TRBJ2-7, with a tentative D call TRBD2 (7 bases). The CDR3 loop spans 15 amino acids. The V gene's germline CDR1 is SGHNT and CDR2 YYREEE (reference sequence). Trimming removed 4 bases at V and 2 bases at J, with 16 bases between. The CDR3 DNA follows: TGTGCCAGCAGCCGTCCGGGGGGCGCGACCTACGAGCAGTACTTC. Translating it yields CASSRPGGATYEQYF. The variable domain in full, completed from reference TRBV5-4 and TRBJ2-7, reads ETGVTQSPTHLIKTRGQQVTLRCSSQSGHNTVSWYQQALGQGPQFIFQYYREEENGRGNFPPRFSGLQFPNYSSELNVNALELDDSALYLCASSRPGGATYEQYFGPGTRLTVT.

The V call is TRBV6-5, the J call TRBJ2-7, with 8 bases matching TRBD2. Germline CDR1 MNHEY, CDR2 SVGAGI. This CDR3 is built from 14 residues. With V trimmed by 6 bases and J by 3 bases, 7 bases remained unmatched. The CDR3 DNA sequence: TGTGCCAGCAGGAAGACTAGCGCGCGCTACGAGCAGTACTTC. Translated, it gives CASRKTSARYEQYF.

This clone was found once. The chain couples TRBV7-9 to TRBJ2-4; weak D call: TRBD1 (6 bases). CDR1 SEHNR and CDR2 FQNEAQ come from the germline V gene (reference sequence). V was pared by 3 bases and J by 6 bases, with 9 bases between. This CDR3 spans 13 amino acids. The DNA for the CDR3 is TGTGCCAGCAGCTTTCGAGGGGGAAACATTCAGTACTTC. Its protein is CASSFRGGNIQYF.

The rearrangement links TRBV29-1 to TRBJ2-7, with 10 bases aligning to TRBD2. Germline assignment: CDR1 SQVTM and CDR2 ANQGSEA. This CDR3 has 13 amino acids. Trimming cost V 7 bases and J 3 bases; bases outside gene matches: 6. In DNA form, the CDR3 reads TGCAGCGGGACTAGCGGAGAAAACTACGAGCAGTACTTC. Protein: CSGTSGENYEQYF.

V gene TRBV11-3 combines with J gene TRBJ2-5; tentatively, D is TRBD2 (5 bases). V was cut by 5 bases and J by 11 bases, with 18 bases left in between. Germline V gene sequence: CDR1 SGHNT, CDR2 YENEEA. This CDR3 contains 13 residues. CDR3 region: CASSHPITRAQYF. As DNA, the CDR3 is TGTGCCAGCAGCCACCCCATTACTAGGGCACAGTACTTC. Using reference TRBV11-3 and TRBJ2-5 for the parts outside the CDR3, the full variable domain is EAGVVQSPRYKIIEKKQPVAFWCNPISGHNTLYWYLQNLGQGPELLIRYENEEAVDDSQLPKDRFSAERLKGVDSTLKIQPAELGDSAVYLCASSHPITRAQYFGPGTRLLVL.

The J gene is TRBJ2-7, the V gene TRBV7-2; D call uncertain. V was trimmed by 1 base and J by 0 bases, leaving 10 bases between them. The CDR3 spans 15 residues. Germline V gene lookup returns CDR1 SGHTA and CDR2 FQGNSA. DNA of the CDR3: TGTGCCAGCAGCTTAGATCTGTACAGCTCCTACGAGCAGTACTTC. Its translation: CASSLDLYSSYEQYF.

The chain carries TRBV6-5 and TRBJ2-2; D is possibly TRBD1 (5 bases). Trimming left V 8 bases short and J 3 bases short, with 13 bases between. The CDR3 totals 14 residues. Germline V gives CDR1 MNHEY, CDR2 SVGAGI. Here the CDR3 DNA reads TGTGCCAGCGCCCTGGGGCGCGACACCGGGGAGCTGTTTTTT. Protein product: CASALGRDTGELFF.